One TCR beta chain is described in this entry. The CDR3 runs 15 residues. Germline CDR1 and CDR2: MNHEY and SVGAGI. Trimming at V came to 7 bases and at J to 4 bases, leaving 7 bases not matched to a gene. The data were obtained in a study of blood T cell repertoires in COVID-19. Assay: immunoSEQ multiplex PCR; the TCRdb copy retains only in-frame clones and omits some. The sample has some 30,000 clones, over 75% seen once. The source is a woman in her sixties or seventies with active COVID-19. V usage is TRBV6-5 and J usage is TRBJ2-3, with TRBD2 identical over 11 bases. Material: peripheral blood. DNA of the CDR3: TGTGCCAGCATCATTACTAGCGGGGGAGCAGATACGCAGTATTTT. This encodes CASIITSGGADTQYF.